Listed here are 2 T cell receptor beta chains from one sample, sequenced in a study of cytomegalovirus exposure and HLA in healthy donors. Both 60 Vbeta primers and 13 Jbeta primers went into the PCR. TCRdb keeps only in-frame clones here, not all; method: immunoSEQ multiplex PCR. The table has 75,000 to 100,000 clones, roughly four fifths seen once. The sequenced sample consisted of PBMCs. These receptors all come from a man between 25 and 39 years old in good health and CMV-seronegative.

This chain connects TRBV16 to TRBJ1-4, with D unresolved. CDR3 length: 13 residues. The germline V gene has CDR1 KGHSY and CDR2 FQNENV. Between the trimmed V and J ends, which lost 0 bases and 8 bases, there was a span of 7 bases. This CDR3 reads CASSQSPQEKLFF. In nucleotides, the CDR3 is TGTGCCAGCAGCCAATCACCGCAGGAAAAACTGTTTTTT.

The chain has TRBV5-4 and TRBJ1-1, with 7 bases aligning to TRBD1. CDR3 size: 15 residues. In germline, CDR1 is SGHNT, CDR2 YYREEE (reference sequence). V lost 2 bases, J lost 3 bases, and 7 bases stayed unmatched. CDR3 in DNA: TGTGCCAGCAGCTTTAGGAGGGACAGCTACACTGAAGCTTTCTTT. This encodes CASSFRRDSYTEAFF.